This T cell receptor beta chain was observed in a study of T-cell memory formation after mild COVID-19. The study, taken as a whole, reports: Contracting clones from day 15 to 85 had balanced CD4/CD8; later expanders favoured CD4+. Mostly located in CM and EM were contracting CD4+ clones, with contracting CD8+ clones located in EMRA.

This clonotype was picked up many times. Its antigen is undetermined. It was 5'RACE with constant-segment primers that produced the TCR alpha and TCR beta cDNA libraries, which carried sample barcodes and UMIs. TCRdb ran MiXCR on the 5' RACE reads and lists one entry per CDR3 protein. The profile shows 60,000 to 65,000 distinct CDR3 sequences, 9.3% of them singletons. Trimming removed 4 bases at V and 4 bases at J, with 14 bases between. The CDR3 contains 14 residues. Germline CDR1 and CDR2: SGHRS and YFSETQ. The sample consisted of PBMCs or a T cell subset sorted from them (not recorded which). This chain connects TRBV5-1 to TRBJ1-1; a possible D gene is TRBD1 (6 bases). This TCR came from a man aged 18 to 29 who had mild COVID-19 (a few samples of this study predate the infection). Cell type and time point are not known. The CDR3 is CASSIQGGGTEAFF. The CDR3 DNA reads as TGCGCCAGCAGCATACAGGGAGGCGGCACTGAAGCTTTCTTT.